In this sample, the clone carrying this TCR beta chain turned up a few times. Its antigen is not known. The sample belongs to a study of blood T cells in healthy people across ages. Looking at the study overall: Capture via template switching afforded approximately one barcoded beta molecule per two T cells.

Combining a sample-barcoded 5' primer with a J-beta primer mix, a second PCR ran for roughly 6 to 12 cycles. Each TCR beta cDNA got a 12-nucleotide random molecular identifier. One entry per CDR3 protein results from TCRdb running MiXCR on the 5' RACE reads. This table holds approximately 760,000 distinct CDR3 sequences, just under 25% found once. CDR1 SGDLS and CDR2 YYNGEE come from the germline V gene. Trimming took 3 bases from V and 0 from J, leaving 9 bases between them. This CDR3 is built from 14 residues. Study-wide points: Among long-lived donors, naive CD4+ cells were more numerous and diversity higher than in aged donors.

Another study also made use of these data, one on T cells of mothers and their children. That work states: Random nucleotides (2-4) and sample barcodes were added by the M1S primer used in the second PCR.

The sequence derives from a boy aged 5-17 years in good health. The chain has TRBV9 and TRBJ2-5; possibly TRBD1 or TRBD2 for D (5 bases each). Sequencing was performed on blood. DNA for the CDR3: TGTGCCAGCAGCGCCCGGGACCACCAAGAGACCCAGTACTTC. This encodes CASSARDHQETQYF. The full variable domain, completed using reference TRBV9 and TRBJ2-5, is DSGVTQTPKHLITATGQRVTLRCSPRSGDLSVYWYQQSLDQGLQFLIQYYNGEERAKGNILERFSAQQFPDLHSELNLSSLELGDSALYFCASSARDHQETQYFGPGTRLLVL.